The clone carrying this T cell receptor beta chain was recorded only once. There are 15 residues in the CDR3. Germline V CDR1 and CDR2: SEHNR, FQNEAQ (reference sequence). The V and J ends lost 3 bases and 1 base, in that order; junction bases with no gene match: 2. The data were taken from a study of blood T cell repertoires in COVID-19. About the study: Sites across the United States, Italy and Spain contributed samples from acute and convalescent COVID-19. The cDNA or gDNA used as material had been derived from T cells, B-cell-depleted T cells, or PBMCs.

Source study methods: Estimated nucleated cell counts came from reference gene primer amplification. Profiled with immunoSEQ multiplex PCR; TCRdb holds only in-frame clones, not every one. Clone size and the V and J calls come from that table; the DNA yielded D and trimming. The profile covers about 55,000 clones, with around 83% appearing a single time and roughly 6.4% taken by the ten largest. The sample was peripheral blood. The receptor's source is a human donor in a cohort sampled during active or convalescent COVID-19. The gene calls are TRBV7-9 and TRBJ2-2, with 7 bases fitting TRBD1. The CDR3 region has the DNA TGTGCCAGCAGCTTCCGACAGGGGAACACCGGGGAGCTGTTTTTT. Translating it yields CASSFRQGNTGELFF.